This TCR beta chain was sequenced during a study of human T cells and chemical hapten exposure. Described time point: patch test 1, 2 weeks after DPC sensitization. As for treatment: therapeutic diphenylcyclopropenone sensitization with weekly scalp DPC. This CDR3 is 14 amino acids long. The V gene lost 6 bases and the J gene lost 2 bases, with 13 bases spanning the gap. Unique molecular identifiers were affixed to discrete cDNA molecules within the library. Authors' data handling: Samples had a median of around 91,000 TCRs, ranging about 20,000 to 750,000. TCRdb independently ran MiXCR on the RACE reads; one entry per CDR3 protein. The V and J calls were determined by TCRdb, not by the authors. The table shows 85,000 or so distinct CDR3 sequences, with 9.5% to 12% occurring only once.

The rearrangement links TRBV12-3 or TRBV12-4 to TRBJ2-5, with a tentative D call TRBD2 (5 bases). The source material was whole blood, sampled in connection with sensitization to the hapten diphenylcyclopropenone (DPC). The clonotype originates from a woman aged 45-60 years with alopecia areata. Some clones in this sample may be carry-over from other donors' samples. CDR3 DNA: TGTGCCAGCAGGGTAGCGCGGCCACAAGAGACCCAGTACTTC. Protein sequence: CASRVARPQETQYF.